These 14 T cell receptor beta chains came from one sample sequenced in a study of shared clonotypes between healthy human individuals. Produced via immunoSEQ multiplex PCR; TCRdb's table is partial and in-frame only. In the table there are some 1.4 million clones, about 96% of which are singletons. The sequencing input was naive CD4+ T cells sorted from blood. Subset given: CD45RA+ positively selected. The receptor source for this set is a man aged 25 to 40 in good health.

The CDR3 bases are TGTGCCAGCAGTTTATCGGGTTCCGAGACCCAGTACTTC. Protein: CASSLSGSETQYF. The chain couples TRBV28 to TRBJ2-5; no definite D call. This CDR3 is 13 amino acids long. The V end was cut by 1 base, the J end by 5 bases, with 8 bases between. CDR1 is MDHEN, CDR2 SYDVKM, per germline. Drawing the rest from reference TRBV28 and TRBJ2-5, the complete variable domain is DVKVTQSSRYLVKRTGEKVFLECVQDMDHENMFWYRQDPGLGLRLIYFSYDVKMKEKGDIPEGYSVSREKKERFSLILESASTNQTSMYLCASSLSGSETQYFGPGTRLLVL.

The chain couples TRBV7-9 to TRBJ2-1; 9 nucleotides align to TRBD2. The germline V gene has CDR1 SEHNR and CDR2 FQNEAQ (reference sequence). This CDR3 spans 16 amino acids. V gave up 3 bases and J gave up 6 bases; unmatched junction bases: 9. The CDR3 coding sequence is TGTGCCAGCAGCTTTTGGGGCGGGAGGGCCGCCAATGAGCAGTTCTTC. Its translation: CASSFWGGRAANEQFF.

The chain couples TRBV7-9 to TRBJ1-6; TRBD1 is a possible D gene (6 bases). The V and J ends lost 5 bases and 10 bases respectively, with 12 bases between them. This CDR3 comprises 13 residues. Germline V gene lookup returns CDR1 SEHNR and CDR2 FQNEAQ (reference sequence). The DNA for the CDR3 is TGTGCCAGCAGCCACAGGGTGGACTCACCCCTCCACTTT. Amino acid sequence: CASSHRVDSPLHF.

This clone appeared a single time. The rearrangement links TRBV6-5 to TRBJ1-1; weak D call: TRBD1 (6 bases). Trimming cost V 6 bases and J 8 bases, with 10 bases left between them. Germline CDR1 reads MNHEY; CDR2 reads SVGAGI. The CDR3 has 11 residues. CDR3 residues: CASSPGTEAFF. In DNA form, the CDR3 reads TGTGCCAGCAGCCCGGGGACAGAAGCTTTCTTT.

As concerns this clone: Germline is not matched at one junction end, which may reflect a read error. This chain connects TRBV7-9 to TRBJ2-2, with a possible D match to TRBD2 (5 bases). The germline gives CDR1 SEHNR, CDR2 FQNEAQ (reference sequence). This CDR3 contains 14 residues. The CDR3 is CASSFLGFSRGAVF. The CDR3 DNA reads as TGTGCCAGCAGCTTCCTGGGGTTTTCTCGGGGAGCTGTTTTT.

The chain combines TRBV15 with TRBJ1-4; a weak D match, TRBD1 (6 bases). The CDR3 totals 15 residues. The germline V gene has CDR1 LNHNV and CDR2 YYDKDF (reference sequence). V was shortened by 0 bases and J by 7 bases, with 12 bases between the two germline ends. CDR3 DNA sequence: TGTGCCACCAGCAGAGATCTGGGGGGCGGTGAAAAACTGTTTTTT. Protein product: CATSRDLGGGEKLFF.

The chain links TRBV19 to TRBJ2-1, with D hard to call. CDR1 is LNHDA and CDR2 is SQIVND in the germline V gene (reference sequence). The CDR3 is 9 residues long. Trimming took 3 bases from V and 13 from J, leaving 4 bases between them. The DNA of the CDR3 is TGTGCCAGTAGTATCGACCAGTTCTTC. Its protein product is CASSIDQFF.

J is TRBJ2-5 and V is TRBV5-1; D gene ambiguous. The CDR3 has 11 residues. Trimming removed 4 bases from V and 0 bases from J, with 1 base in between. Germline V CDR1 and CDR2: SGHRS, YFSETQ. The CDR3 region has the DNA TGCGCCAGCAGCGACCAAGAGACCCAGTACTTC. It codes for CASSDQETQYF.

This clone was seen a single time. The rearrangement uses TRBV28 and TRBJ1-2; D possibly corresponds to TRBD1 (5 bases). V lost 3 bases and J lost 4, with 12 bases in between. Germline-derived CDR1 and CDR2 are MDHEN and SYDVKM. This CDR3 comprises 14 residues. CDR3 in DNA: TGTGCCAGCAGTTTCTTTGACAGCCTCTATGGCTACACCTTC. This encodes CASSFFDSLYGYTF.

CDR3 DNA: TGTGCCAGCACTCGGGACAGCTTCCAGCATTTT. This sequence encodes CASTRDSFQHF. The rearrangement uses TRBV2 and TRBJ1-5; TRBD1 agrees at 7 bases. This CDR3 is built from 11 residues. Germline values: CDR1 SNHLY, CDR2 FYNNEI. V lost 7 bases to trimming and J lost 12 bases; unmatched junction nucleotides: 6.

The chain links TRBV10-2 to TRBJ2-6; D remains unclear. This CDR3 spans 16 amino acids. The V gene lost 3 bases and the J gene lost 0 bases, with 9 bases spanning the gap. From germline, CDR1 is WSHSY and CDR2 SAAADI. CDR3 nucleotide sequence: TGCGCCAGCAGTGATCCAGGCCACTCTGGGGCCAACGTCCTGACTTTC. This translates into CASSDPGHSGANVLTF.

The V call is TRBV10-1, the J call TRBJ1-4; D is uncertain. V shed 4 bases and J shed 0 bases, with 3 bases lying between them. Germline V CDR1 and CDR2: WNHNN, SYGVQD (reference sequence). This CDR3 has 13 amino acids. CDR3 coding DNA: TGCGCCAGCAGTGCTGCAACTAATGAAAAACTGTTTTTT. As protein: CASSAATNEKLFF.

In the case of this clone: Different DNA sequences within this sample yield the same CDR3. V usage is TRBV19 and J usage is TRBJ2-7; D remains ambiguous. V dropped 1 base and J dropped 2 bases, with 9 bases sitting between them. Germline values: CDR1 LNHDA, CDR2 SQIVND (reference sequence). The CDR3 covers 14 residues. CDR3 DNA sequence: TGTGCCAGTAGTATAGGGGGATTGGCCTACGAGCAGTACTTC. It yields the protein CASSIGGLAYEQYF.

J is TRBJ1-1 and V is TRBV6-1; no firm D call. The CDR3 is 15 amino acids. Germline CDR1 reads MNHNS; CDR2 reads SASEGT. Trimming took 2 bases from V and 0 from J, leaving 10 bases between them. In DNA form, the CDR3 reads TGTGCCAGCAGTGAATATTTAATCTTGAACACTGAAGCTTTCTTT. Residues: CASSEYLILNTEAFF.